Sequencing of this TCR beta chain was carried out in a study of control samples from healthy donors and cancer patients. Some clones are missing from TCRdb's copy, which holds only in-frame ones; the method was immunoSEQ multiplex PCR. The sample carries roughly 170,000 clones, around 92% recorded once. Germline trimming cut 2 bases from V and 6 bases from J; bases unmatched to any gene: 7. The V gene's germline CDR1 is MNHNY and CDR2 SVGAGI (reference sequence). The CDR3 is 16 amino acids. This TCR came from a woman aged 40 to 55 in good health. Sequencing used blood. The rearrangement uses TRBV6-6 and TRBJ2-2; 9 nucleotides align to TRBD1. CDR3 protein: CASSYGQGISPGELFF. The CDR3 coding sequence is TGTGCCAGCAGTTACGGACAGGGGATCAGTCCCGGGGAGCTGTTTTTT.